This TCR beta chain was recorded in a study of blood T cell repertoires in COVID-19. Study at large: Spain, Italy and the United States supplied samples that represented acute and convalescent COVID-19. Sources were T cells, B-cell-depleted T cells, or PBMCs; the material itself was cDNA or gDNA.

Trimming removed 0 bases from V and 2 bases from J, with 11 bases in between. This CDR3 spans 15 amino acids. In germline, CDR1 is SGDLS, CDR2 YYNGEE. In the authors' workflow: For nucleated cells, counts were estimated from reference gene primer amplification. TCRdb's copy holds only in-frame clones and misses some; the assay was immunoSEQ multiplex PCR. V and J calls and clone size are those listed in that table; D and trimming were worked out from the DNA. The sample consists of approximately 450,000 clones, more than 85% of them appearing once. Sequences were obtained from peripheral blood. The sequence was collected from a young woman with acute or convalescent COVID-19. The chain joins TRBV9 to TRBJ1-1; maybe TRBD1 (5 bases). The DNA of the CDR3 is TGTGCCAGCAGCGTAGGCGGGAGGGACAACACTGAAGCTTTCTTT. Translating gives CASSVGGRDNTEAFF.